This entry describes one T cell receptor beta chain. Its antigen is not identified. PCR amplification relied on 60 Vbeta primers (plus 13 Jbeta primers). TCRdb's table, derived via immunoSEQ multiplex PCR, lists solely in-frame clones and lacks some. The sample shows about 160,000 clones, around 74% of them seen only once. These data are taken from a study of cytomegalovirus exposure and HLA in healthy donors. Study findings and constraints: Previous analysis showed most TCR beta V segments were productive about 87% or about 30% of the time. Reportedly, cytomegalovirus status was diagnosed with high sensitivity and specificity.

The CDR3 consists of 16 residues. The V gene end was trimmed by 3 bases and the J gene end by 4 bases; junction bases not matched to a gene: 6. The germline CDR1 and CDR2 sequences are MNHNY and SVGAGI (reference sequence). This clonotype was sampled from a female donor in good health and CMV-seronegative. The sequenced sample was PBMCs. This chain joins TRBV6-6 and TRBJ2-2; 9 nucleotides line up with TRBD2. CDR3 sequence reads: CASSYEAGGRTGELFF. The CDR3 DNA follows: TGTGCCAGCAGTTATGAAGCGGGGGGACGCACCGGGGAGCTGTTTTTT.